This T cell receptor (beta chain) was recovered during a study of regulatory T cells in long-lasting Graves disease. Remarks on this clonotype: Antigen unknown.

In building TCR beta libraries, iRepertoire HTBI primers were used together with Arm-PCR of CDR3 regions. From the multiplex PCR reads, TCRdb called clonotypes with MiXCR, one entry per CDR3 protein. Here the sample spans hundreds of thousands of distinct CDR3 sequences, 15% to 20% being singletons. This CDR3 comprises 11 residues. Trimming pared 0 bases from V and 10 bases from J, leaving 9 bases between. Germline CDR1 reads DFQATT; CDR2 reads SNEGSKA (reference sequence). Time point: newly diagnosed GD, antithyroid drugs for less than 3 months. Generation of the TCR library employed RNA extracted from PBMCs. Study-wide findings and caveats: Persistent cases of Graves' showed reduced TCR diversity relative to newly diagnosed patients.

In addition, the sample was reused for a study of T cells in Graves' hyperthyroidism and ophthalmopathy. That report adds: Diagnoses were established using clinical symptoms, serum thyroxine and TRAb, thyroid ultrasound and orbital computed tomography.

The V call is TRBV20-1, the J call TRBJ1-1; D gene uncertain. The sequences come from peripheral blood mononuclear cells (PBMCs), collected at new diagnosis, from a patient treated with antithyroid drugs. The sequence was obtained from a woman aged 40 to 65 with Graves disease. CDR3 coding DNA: TGCAGTGCTAGAGAGGGTTCTGGAGCTTTCTTT. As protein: CSAREGSGAFF.